Listed here are 13 T cell receptor beta chains from one sample, sequenced in a study of beta chain features in type 1 diabetes. Expressed TCRB transcripts got sequenced, as all isolated RNA was reverse transcribed. The protocol was immunoSEQ multiplex PCR, while the TCRdb copy is restricted to in-frame clones and leaves out a portion. The table lists 200,000 to 300,000 clones, roughly 70% of them singletons. The sample consisted of naive CD4+ T cells from blood. The receptors here all came from a man aged 25 to 40 in good health.

This sequence joins TRBV30 and TRBJ1-2, with a weak D call TRBD1 (6 bases). The CDR3 covers 12 residues. The V and J ends lost 4 bases and 2 bases respectively, with 8 bases between them. Germline lookup yields CDR1 GTSNPN and CDR2 SVGIG (reference sequence). The CDR3 spells CAWITGNYGYTF. CDR3 sequence (DNA): TGTGCCTGGATTACAGGGAACTATGGCTACACCTTC.

Note on this clone: The sample carries other DNA sequences with the same CDR3. The chain carries TRBV2 and TRBJ2-7, with D possibly matching TRBD2 (5 bases). Germline CDR1 reads SNHLY; CDR2 reads FYNNEI. Deletions cut 4 bases from V and 4 bases from J, with 5 bases between. The CDR3 loop spans 11 amino acids. The CDR3 sequence is CASSGGYEQYF. CDR3 DNA: TGTGCCAGCAGTGGCGGGTACGAGCAGTACTTC.

The chain employs TRBV6-5 and TRBJ1-1, with D unresolved. V lost 6 bases and J 11 bases, leaving 19 bases between the germline ends. The CDR3 totals 13 residues. Germline-derived CDR1 and CDR2 are MNHEY and SVGAGI. CDR3 nucleotide sequence: TGTGCCAGCAGCGATGACGGGCAGGCAAGGGCTTTCTTT. Its translation: CASSDDGQARAFF.

V is TRBV28 and J is TRBJ2-1; 9 bases match TRBD2. Germline V lookup: CDR1 MDHEN, CDR2 SYDVKM. Germline trimming cut 6 bases from V and 4 bases from J; bases unmatched to any gene: 7. The length of the CDR3 is 15 residues. This chain's CDR3 is CASRLAGGAYNEQFF. The DNA for the CDR3 is TGTGCCAGCAGACTCGCGGGAGGGGCATACAATGAGCAGTTCTTC.

This clone is a singleton in its sample. The genes are TRBV9 and TRBJ1-2, with D unresolved. Germline CDR1 and CDR2: SGDLS and YYNGEE. CDR3 length: 13 residues. V was shortened by 3 bases and J by 4 bases, with 10 bases between the two germline ends. CDR3 amino acids: CASSAGTLYGYTF. The CDR3 nucleotides read TGTGCCAGCAGCGCCGGAACCCTCTATGGCTACACCTTC.

CDR3 sequence reads: CASSLAQIQSTDTQYF. For the CDR3, the DNA is TGTGCCAGCAGCTTAGCGCAAATCCAGAGCACAGATACGCAGTATTTT. V gene TRBV7-2 combines with J gene TRBJ2-3; the D is unclear. The CDR3 is made up of 16 amino acids. Trimming cost V 0 bases and J 0 bases, with 10 bases left between them. Germline V gene data show CDR1 as SGHTA and CDR2 as FQGNSA.

This clone appeared a few times. The chain is built from TRBV9 and TRBJ2-1, with 9 nucleotides matching TRBD1. The CDR3 consists of 14 residues. Germline CDR1 is SGDLS and CDR2 is YYNGEE. Trimming cost V 4 bases and J 3 bases; bases outside gene matches: 2. The CDR3 sequence is CASSPGQGYNEQFF. CDR3 in DNA: TGTGCCAGCAGCCCGGGACAGGGCTACAATGAGCAGTTCTTC. The variable domain in full, with the rest retrieved from reference TRBV9 and TRBJ2-1, is DSGVTQTPKHLITATGQRVTLRCSPRSGDLSVYWYQQSLDQGLQFLIQYYNGEERAKGNILERFSAQQFPDLHSELNLSSLELGDSALYFCASSPGQGYNEQFFGPGTRLTVL.

This clone was observed a handful of times. This sequence joins TRBV28 and TRBJ2-6; no firm D call. CDR1 is MDHEN and CDR2 is SYDVKM in the germline V gene. This CDR3 region has 16 residues. Between the trimmed V and J ends, which lost 3 bases and 0 bases, there was a span of 9 bases. The CDR3 sequence: CASSLAGVSGANVLTF. In DNA, the CDR3 is TGTGCCAGCAGTTTGGCTGGCGTCTCTGGGGCCAACGTCCTGACTTTC.

This chain uses TRBV29-1 with TRBJ1-2; no firm D call. This CDR3 spans 12 amino acids. Germline V gene lookup returns CDR1 SQVTM and CDR2 ANQGSEA. V lost 1 base, J lost 4 bases, and 7 bases lay in between. Here the CDR3 DNA reads TGCAGCGTTGAAGGCGGAGCCTATGGCTACACCTTC. It translates to CSVEGGAYGYTF.

This chain connects TRBV4-2 to TRBJ2-1; D is undetermined. Germline V gene sequence: CDR1 LGHNA, CDR2 YNFKEQ. Trimming cost V 3 bases and J 1 base, with 7 bases left between them. The CDR3 contains 14 residues. In DNA, the CDR3 is TGTGCCAGCAGCCAGGTGGATTCCTACAATGAGCAGTTCTTC. Encoded protein: CASSQVDSYNEQFF.

The chain combines TRBV14 with TRBJ2-1; D not certain. The V end lost 4 bases, the J end lost 6 bases, and 10 bases lay between the germline ends. The CDR3 spans 13 residues. Germline CDR1 and CDR2: SGHDN and FVKESK. The CDR3 here is CASSPQGVNEQFF. In DNA form, the CDR3 reads TGTGCCAGCAGCCCGCAAGGTGTCAATGAGCAGTTCTTC.

This clone was counted between two and nine times. The chain has TRBV28 and TRBJ2-1, with 10 bases aligning to TRBD2. CDR1 is MDHEN and CDR2 is SYDVKM in the germline V gene. J was trimmed by 3 bases and V by 5 bases; bases with no gene match: 7. The CDR3 extends over 16 amino acids. CDR3 amino acids: CASSPWTSGNYNEQFF. DNA of the CDR3: TGTGCCAGCAGTCCGTGGACTAGCGGAAACTACAATGAGCAGTTCTTC.

The chain has TRBV4-1 and TRBJ2-7; the match to TRBD1 covers 9 bases. In germline, CDR1 is MGHRA, CDR2 YSYEKL. The CDR3 has 16 residues. The V and J ends lost 0 bases and 5 bases, in that order; junction bases with no gene match: 8. CDR3 residues: CASSQDTPGQGHEQYF. CDR3 DNA sequence: TGCGCCAGCAGCCAAGATACTCCGGGACAGGGCCACGAGCAGTACTTC.